The TCR beta chain described here comes from a study of blood T cell repertoires in COVID-19. Overall study: The analysed material was cDNA or gDNA that came from T cells, B-cell-depleted T cells, or PBMCs.

Original data processing: Using reference gene primer amplification, nucleated cell counts were estimated. The protocol was immunoSEQ multiplex PCR, while the TCRdb copy is restricted to in-frame clones and leaves out a portion. The D gene and trimming were derived from the DNA, and the V and J assignments and clone size from that table. The repertoire has 34,000 or so clones, 70% to 80% of them found once; the top ten carry approximately 31%. Trimming left V 6 bases short and J 0 bases short, with 9 bases between. CDR1 is MNHEY and CDR2 is SMNVEV in the germline V gene (reference sequence). The CDR3 has 15 amino acids. This clone was detected only once.

The sequence derives from a man older than 75 with acute or convalescent COVID-19. The chain recombines TRBV27 with TRBJ2-6; possibly TRBD2 for D (6 bases). The sequencing sample was made of peripheral blood. The CDR3 spells CASSGGSSGANVLTF. DNA of the CDR3: TGTGCCAGCAGCGGGGGAAGCTCTGGGGCCAACGTCCTGACTTTC.